A single sample is the source of the 28 T cell receptor beta chains below, sequenced in a study of shared clonotypes between healthy human individuals. Assay: immunoSEQ multiplex PCR; the TCRdb copy retains only in-frame clones and omits some. The data show some 2 million clones, over 85% seen once. Naive CD8 cells, CD45RO-negative and positively selected for CCR7, excluded terminally differentiated effector memory CD45RA+ cells. Sequenced input: naive CD8+ T cells sorted from blood. The receptors derive from a man aged 18-30 years in good health.

The chain carries TRBV19 and TRBJ2-1; no clear D gene. CDR3 length: 13 residues. V dropped 9 bases and J dropped 0 bases, with 9 bases sitting between them. Looked up from germline, CDR1 is LNHDA and CDR2 is SQIVND (reference sequence). Written as DNA, the CDR3 is TGTGCCAGCACAAAGTCCTCCTACAATGAGCAGTTCTTC. It translates to CASTKSSYNEQFF.

V is TRBV16 and J is TRBJ1-2, with a tentative D call TRBD1 (5 bases). V lost 0 bases and J lost 5, with 13 bases in between. CDR3 length equals 15 residues. Germline V gene data show CDR1 as KGHSY and CDR2 as FQNENV. CDR3 DNA sequence: TGTGCCAGCAGCCAATCGGGGAGACAGACTTATGGCTACACCTTC. It encodes CASSQSGRQTYGYTF.

The CDR3 DNA follows: TGTGCCAGCAGCTCTCAACGACAGCTCTACAATGAGCAGTTCTTC. Protein product: CASSSQRQLYNEQFF. The V and J genes are TRBV13 and TRBJ2-1, with D possibly being TRBD1 (5 bases). In germline, CDR1 is PRHDT, CDR2 FYEKMQ (reference sequence). The CDR3 has 15 amino acids. V lost 4 bases and J 3 bases, leaving 13 bases between the germline ends.

The rearrangement joins TRBV4-1 to TRBJ2-7; TRBD2 might be the D (5 bases). Looked up from germline, CDR1 is MGHRA and CDR2 is YSYEKL. CDR3 length: 13 residues. Trimming stripped 3 bases from V and 4 bases from J, with 10 bases between. This chain's CDR3 is CASSHISGYEQYF. CDR3 nucleotides: TGCGCCAGCAGCCATATTTCGGGGTACGAGCAGTACTTC.

The V and J genes are TRBV19 and TRBJ1-1; D is perhaps TRBD1 (5 bases). The CDR3 loop spans 12 amino acids. Trimming shortened V by 4 bases and J by 6 bases, and 9 bases separated the two germline ends. In germline, CDR1 is LNHDA, CDR2 SQIVND (reference sequence). The CDR3 is CASSKMTAEAFF. Written as DNA, the CDR3 is TGTGCCAGTAGTAAGATGACAGCTGAAGCTTTCTTT.

The chain recombines TRBV5-6 with TRBJ2-5; D is undetermined. The CDR3 extends over 16 amino acids. The germline V and J ends were trimmed by 0 bases and 4 bases, with 16 bases remaining between them. Germline V gene sequence: CDR1 SGHDT, CDR2 YYEEEE. The CDR3 reads CASSLVSVLPGETQYF. As DNA, the CDR3 is TGTGCCAGCAGCTTGGTGTCGGTTCTCCCAGGAGAGACCCAGTACTTC.

V gene TRBV28 combines with J gene TRBJ2-7; 10 bases align to TRBD2. The CDR3 runs 16 residues. V gave up 1 base and J gave up 7 bases; unmatched junction bases: 10. In germline, CDR1 is MDHEN, CDR2 SYDVKM. The CDR3 DNA reads TGTGCCAGCAGTTTATTGGCTAGCGGGAGATCAGGGGAGCAGTACTTC. This encodes CASSLLASGRSGEQYF. Supplemented by reference TRBV28 and TRBJ2-7, the full variable domain reads DVKVTQSSRYLVKRTGEKVFLECVQDMDHENMFWYRQDPGLGLRLIYFSYDVKMKEKGDIPEGYSVSREKKERFSLILESASTNQTSMYLCASSLLASGRSGEQYFGPGTRLTVT.

The CDR3 protein is CASRPGNHPYEQYF. In nucleotides, the CDR3 is TGTGCCAGCAGACCGGGAAATCACCCCTACGAGCAGTACTTC. J is TRBJ2-7 and V is TRBV11-2; TRBD2 is a possible D gene (5 bases). This CDR3 spans 14 amino acids. V lost 6 bases and J lost 2, with 14 bases in between. CDR1 and CDR2 (germline): SGHAT, FQNNGV.

V is TRBV7-6 and J is TRBJ2-2; D might be TRBD1 or TRBD2, each matching 5 bases. V was clipped by 0 bases and J by 0 bases, with 5 bases between them. The CDR3 has 15 amino acids. Germline lookup yields CDR1 SGHVS and CDR2 FNYEAQ. CDR3 region: CASSLAGANTGELFF. CDR3 DNA: TGTGCCAGCAGCTTAGCGGGGGCGAACACCGGGGAGCTGTTTTTT.

The chain links TRBV4-1 to TRBJ2-7; a possible D gene is TRBD1 (5 bases). The germline CDR1 and CDR2 sequences are MGHRA and YSYEKL. Trimming left V 0 bases short and J 3 bases short, with 15 bases between. This CDR3 contains 16 residues. This chain's CDR3 is CASSQEELSGFYEQYF. The CDR3 nucleotides are TGCGCCAGCAGCCAAGAGGAATTGTCAGGGTTCTACGAGCAGTACTTC.

The CDR3 nucleotides are TGTGCCAGCGGATTCACGGTAACAGATACGCAGTATTTT. It is translated as CASGFTVTDTQYF. V usage is TRBV6-5 and J usage is TRBJ2-3; D uncertain. V was shortened by 8 bases and J by 3 bases, with 12 bases between the two germline ends. Per germline, CDR1 MNHEY and CDR2 SVGAGI. CDR3 length equals 13 residues.

About this clone: A much larger clone is a single base away; this may be a read error. The same CDR3 can be traced to other DNA sequences in this sample. This rearrangement joins TRBV9 to TRBJ1-1; D call uncertain. Deletions cut 0 bases from V and 3 bases from J, with 6 bases between. The germline gives CDR1 SGDLS, CDR2 YYNGEE. There are 13 residues in the CDR3. The CDR3: CASSVEGDTEAFF. For the CDR3, the DNA is TGTGCCAGCAGCGTAGAGGGAGACACTGAAGCTTTCTTT.

In regard to this clone: Other DNA variants within this sample encode the same CDR3. The rearrangement links TRBV7-9 to TRBJ1-2; D call uncertain. V was cut by 1 base and J by 5 bases, with 5 bases left in between. Germline V gene lookup returns CDR1 SEHNR and CDR2 FQNEAQ (reference sequence). There are 12 residues in the CDR3. The CDR3 loop reads CASSLDEYGYTF. The DNA of the CDR3 is TGTGCCAGCAGCTTAGACGAGTATGGCTACACCTTC.

The chain has TRBV4-3 and TRBJ1-3; D not certain. This CDR3 region has 17 residues. Germline assignment: CDR1 LGHNA and CDR2 YSLEER. Trimming took 3 bases from V and 0 from J, leaving 15 bases between them. As DNA, the CDR3 is TGCGCCAGCAGCCAGGACCATCCGTCTATCTCTGGAAACACCATATATTTT. Protein product: CASSQDHPSISGNTIYF.

V usage is TRBV5-1 and J usage is TRBJ2-1, with a possible D match to TRBD2 (6 bases). Germline CDR1 is SGHRS and CDR2 is YFSETQ. The CDR3 runs to 15 residues. Trimming took 4 bases from V and 10 from J, leaving 21 bases between them. The CDR3 loop reads CASSVSGPPLVEQFF. The CDR3 DNA is TGCGCCAGCAGCGTCAGCGGGCCCCCTCTTGTAGAGCAGTTCTTC.

The chain couples TRBV9 to TRBJ1-3, with D possibly TRBD1 on 5 matching bases. Germline CDR1 SGDLS, CDR2 YYNGEE. This CDR3 is built from 14 residues. V lost 6 bases, J lost 0 bases, and 10 bases lay in between. CDR3 nucleotides: TGTGCCAGCACGGGACTGAACTCTGGAAACACCATATATTTT. The encoded protein is CASTGLNSGNTIYF.

V usage is TRBV25-1 and J usage is TRBJ1-3, with D unclear. Germline CDR1 reads MGHDK; CDR2 reads SYGVNS. Trimming stripped 4 bases from V and 2 bases from J, with 18 bases between. The CDR3 spans 17 residues. Here the CDR3 DNA reads TGTGCCAGCAGTGGACCCCCTGGAGGGCCAGCTGGAAACACCATATATTTT. Translated: CASSGPPGGPAGNTIYF.

This sequence joins TRBV5-4 and TRBJ2-7; 9 nucleotides line up with TRBD1. Germline CDR1 and CDR2: SGHNT and YYREEE (reference sequence). Trimming at V came to 3 bases and at J to 5 bases, leaving 9 bases not matched to a gene. The CDR3 loop spans 15 amino acids. The CDR3 here is CASSSSRDRAHEQYF. DNA for the CDR3: TGTGCCAGCAGCTCTTCCCGGGACAGGGCCCACGAGCAGTACTTC.

Remarks on this clone: This CDR3 is also generated by other DNA sequences in the sample. The gene calls are TRBV19 and TRBJ2-7; tentative D call: TRBD2 (6 bases). The CDR3 spans 13 residues. The germline CDR1 and CDR2 sequences are LNHDA and SQIVND (reference sequence). V was trimmed by 5 bases and J by 0 bases, leaving 8 bases between them. CDR3 nucleotide sequence: TGTGCCAGTAGTGGGACTTCCTCCTACGAGCAGTACTTC. Its protein product is CASSGTSSYEQYF.

J is TRBJ2-1 and V is TRBV7-9; D perhaps matches TRBD2 (6 bases). The germline V and J ends were trimmed by 1 base and 3 bases, with 10 bases remaining between them. From germline, CDR1 is SEHNR and CDR2 FQNEAQ (reference sequence). The CDR3 consists of 15 residues. CDR3: CASSLVGRGYNEQFF. The CDR3 bases are TGTGCCAGCAGCTTAGTCGGGCGGGGCTACAATGAGCAGTTCTTC.

The J gene is TRBJ2-7, the V gene TRBV19, with TRBD1 as a possible D gene (6 bases). CDR3 length: 15 amino acids. Germline values: CDR1 LNHDA, CDR2 SQIVND (reference sequence). Trimming removed 2 bases from V and 2 bases from J, with 13 bases in between. This chain's CDR3 is CASSIRQADPYEQYF. In DNA, the CDR3 is TGTGCCAGTAGTATACGACAGGCGGACCCCTACGAGCAGTACTTC.

The rearrangement uses TRBV7-9 and TRBJ2-2, with 10 bases aligning to TRBD2. The CDR3 runs 16 residues. Germline V CDR1 and CDR2: SEHNR, FQNEAQ (reference sequence). V trimming: 6 bases; J trimming: 2 bases; junction bases outside the gene matches: 6. The CDR3 region has the DNA TGTGCCAGCAGATCAATAGCGGGAGGAAACACCGGGGAGCTGTTTTTT. It codes for CASRSIAGGNTGELFF.

This chain connects TRBV4-1 to TRBJ2-2; perhaps D is TRBD1 or TRBD2 (5 bases each). Germline CDR1 and CDR2: MGHRA and YSYEKL. V gave up 4 bases and J gave up 6 bases, with 12 bases separating them. The CDR3 consists of 14 residues. CDR3 DNA: TGCGCCAGCAGCCTCGGGACCGACGCCGGGGAGCTGTTTTTT. Its protein product is CASSLGTDAGELFF.

This chain uses TRBV5-1 with TRBJ1-1, with D possibly being TRBD1 (5 bases). From germline, CDR1 is SGHRS and CDR2 YFSETQ. The length of the CDR3 is 18 residues. V was clipped by 1 base and J by 0 bases, with 19 bases between them. CDR3 bases: TGCGCCAGCAGCTTGACCGGGACTCCGGTGGGATTGAACACTGAAGCTTTCTTT. It is translated as CASSLTGTPVGLNTEAFF.

The V gene is TRBV27, the J gene TRBJ2-1, with 10 bases identical to TRBD2. CDR3 length: 16 residues. In germline, CDR1 is MNHEY, CDR2 SMNVEV (reference sequence). V lost 0 bases and J lost 6; bases outside the gene matches: 5. CDR3 region: CASSLSPSGSVNEQFF. CDR3 sequence (DNA): TGTGCCAGCAGTTTATCGCCTAGCGGGAGTGTCAATGAGCAGTTCTTC.

This clone was seen once. Written as DNA, the CDR3 is TGTGCCTGGAGCGGTACAGGGGGAATTAGGCACGAGCAGTACTTC. Translation gives CAWSGTGGIRHEQYF. V and J are TRBV30 and TRBJ2-7; 8 nucleotides align to TRBD1. The CDR3 covers 15 residues. Germline V gene data show CDR1 as GTSNPN and CDR2 as SVGIG (reference sequence). V lost 3 bases to trimming and J lost 5 bases; unmatched junction nucleotides: 12.

V gene TRBV12-5 combines with J gene TRBJ2-1, with 11 bases fitting TRBD2. Germline CDR1 is LGHNT and CDR2 is FRNRAP. The length of the CDR3 is 16 residues. The V and J ends lost 6 bases and 0 bases, in that order; junction bases with no gene match: 4. The CDR3, as DNA: TGTGCTAGTGGGAGTACTAGCGGGAGCTCCTACAATGAGCAGTTCTTC. Its protein product is CASGSTSGSSYNEQFF.

The gene calls are TRBV7-8 and TRBJ1-4; no firm D call. Germline CDR1 is SGHVS and CDR2 is FQNEAQ. This CDR3 contains 15 residues. The V gene lost 1 base and the J gene lost 5 bases, with 11 bases spanning the gap. CDR3 region: CASSLGGWSNEKLFF. The CDR3 DNA reads TGTGCCAGCAGCTTAGGAGGATGGTCCAATGAAAAACTGTTTTTT.